This T cell receptor beta chain was captured by sequencing in a study of blood T cell repertoires in COVID-19. Across the whole study: Researchers got acute and convalescent COVID-19 samples from the United States, Italy and Spain. T cells, B-cell-depleted T cells, or PBMCs provided the cDNA or gDNA that served as material.

Per the original data handling: Amplification of reference gene primers provided the estimated nucleated cell counts. Generated by immunoSEQ multiplex PCR, the TCRdb table keeps only in-frame clones and is missing some. V, J and clone size are taken as reported in that table, and D and trimming were inferred from the DNA itself. Found here are about 190,000 clones, around 80% of them singletons; the top ten hold 2.5% to 3%. The sample consisted of peripheral blood. This sequence originates from a woman aged 80 or older with active or convalescent COVID-19.

CDR3: CATSDFSSRETQYF. The DNA for the CDR3 is TGTGCCACCAGTGATTTCTCCAGCAGGGAGACCCAGTACTTC. V gene TRBV24-1 combines with J gene TRBJ2-5; D unclear. CDR3 size: 14 residues. Trimming cost V 1 base and J 5 bases, with 10 bases left between them. Germline CDR1 reads KGHDR; CDR2 reads SFDVKD.